A selection of T cell receptor beta chains follows, all from one sample in a study of cytomegalovirus exposure and HLA in healthy donors. Produced via immunoSEQ multiplex PCR; TCRdb's table is partial and in-frame only. This sample contains fewer than 100,000 clones. Sequencing used PBMCs. All receptors come from an older woman in good health and CMV-seronegative. Both conserved end residues are part of each CDR3.

v_gene,CDR3aa
TRBV18,CASSPGGTNQPQHF
TRBV25-1,CASSESSGTLDTQYF
TRBV7-2,CASRLDSGIPYEQYF
TRBV7-3,CASSFLASSTDTQYF
TRBV5-4,CASSTAGTSGNNEQFF
TRBV18,CATRRGGGLEQYF
TRBV5-4,CASSSREGYTEAFF
TRBV5-5,CASSLVGTNYGYTF
TRBV30,CAWSVRNEQFF
TRBV11-2,CASSLGQIYEQYF
TRBV5-8,CASQGQGDQPQHF
TRBV2,CASSGGEQGAKNIQYF
TRBV6-6,CASSDRASNQPQHF